Following are 25 T cell receptor beta chains from one sample sequenced in a study of blood T cell repertoires in COVID-19. Assay used: immunoSEQ multiplex PCR; TCRdb lists only in-frame clones, some missing. The data contain approximately 100,000 clones, around 84% of them singletons. Material for sequencing was peripheral blood. The receptors come from a man at least 80 years old with acute or convalescent COVID-19.

The gene calls are TRBV24-1 and TRBJ2-1, with 8 positions matching TRBD1. Germline lookup yields CDR1 KGHDR and CDR2 SFDVKD. Losses at the gene ends were 9 bases for V and 5 bases for J; bases not matched to a gene: 2. The CDR3 runs to 12 residues. CDR3 loop: CATQDRDNEQFF. CDR3 nucleotide sequence: TGTGCCACCCAGGACAGGGACAATGAGCAGTTCTTC.

The gene calls are TRBV19 and TRBJ1-4, with D hard to call. Germline-derived CDR1 and CDR2 are LNHDA and SQIVND (reference sequence). The CDR3 is 15 residues long. V was clipped by 4 bases and J by 8 bases, with 17 bases between them. The CDR3 region has the DNA TGTGCCAGTAGTAGACAACCATCCTCCTGGGAAAAACTGTTTTTT. This sequence encodes CASSRQPSSWEKLFF. The full variable domain, in which reference TRBV19 and TRBJ1-4 provide the parts outside the CDR3, is DGGITQSPKYLFRKEGQNVTLSCEQNLNHDAMYWYRQDPGQGLRLIYYSQIVNDFQKGDIAEGYSVSREKKESFPLTVTSAQKNPTAFYLCASSRQPSSWEKLFFGSGTQLSVL.

The CDR3 sequence: CASSLLTTGGVNSPLHF. CDR3 sequence (DNA): TGTGCCAGCAGTTTATTAACGACGGGGGGGGTTAATTCACCCCTCCACTTT. The chain combines TRBV28 with TRBJ1-6, with a possible D match to TRBD1 (5 bases). The CDR3 covers 17 residues. V was cut by 1 base and J by 6 bases, with 16 bases left in between. CDR1 and CDR2 from the germline V gene are MDHEN and SYDVKM.

V and J are TRBV7-9 and TRBJ2-1, with D possibly being TRBD1 (5 bases). This CDR3 contains 13 residues. The germline CDR1 and CDR2 sequences are SEHNR and FQNEAQ (reference sequence). V was cut by 2 bases and J by 5 bases, with 7 bases left in between. The CDR3 loop is CASSLKGDNEQFF. CDR3 sequence (DNA): TGTGCCAGCAGCTTAAAAGGGGACAATGAGCAGTTCTTC.

The chain links TRBV6-5 to TRBJ2-7, with 8 bases identical to TRBD2. Looked up from germline, CDR1 is MNHEY and CDR2 is SVGAGI. CDR3 length equals 15 residues. After removal of 5 bases from V and 3 bases from J, the junction contained 9 bases not matched to a gene. The CDR3 DNA is TGTGCCAGCAGTCAAAAAGCGGGAGCTCTCTACGAGCAGTACTTC. Encoded protein: CASSQKAGALYEQYF.

This rearrangement joins TRBV5-1 to TRBJ2-4, with 8 bases that match TRBD2. The CDR3 is 14 residues long. Germline V gene lookup returns CDR1 SGHRS and CDR2 YFSETQ. Trimming removed 7 bases from V and 5 bases from J; junction bases left unmatched: 8. For the CDR3, the DNA is TGCGCCAGCGGTTCCGGGGGGGCCCAAAACATTCAGTACTTC. It translates to CASGSGGAQNIQYF.

The rearrangement uses TRBV28 and TRBJ2-5; 8 nucleotides match TRBD2. The CDR3 length is 16 residues. J gave up 6 bases and V 2 bases, and 11 bases lay outside the gene matches. Germline CDR1 and CDR2: MDHEN and SYDVKM. CDR3 DNA: TGTGCCAGCAGTTTAAGCGGGAGCTCCACGGGAAAGACCCAGTACTTC. Encoded protein: CASSLSGSSTGKTQYF.

The gene calls are TRBV9 and TRBJ1-5; unclear D gene. The germline gives CDR1 SGDLS, CDR2 YYNGEE. Trimming stripped 4 bases from V and 8 bases from J, with 19 bases between. This CDR3 is 15 amino acids long. This chain's CDR3 is CASSTSSGLGEPQHF. CDR3 DNA: TGTGCCAGCAGCACCTCGTCCGGACTCGGAGAGCCCCAGCATTTT.

V and J are TRBV5-1 and TRBJ2-5, with D unclear. V was cut by 2 bases and J by 5 bases, with 10 bases left in between. The CDR3 spans 13 residues. Germline V gene data show CDR1 as SGHRS and CDR2 as YFSETQ. CDR3 residues: CASSFLRLETQYF. The CDR3 region has the DNA TGCGCCAGCAGCTTTCTACGATTGGAGACCCAGTACTTC.

The rearrangement uses TRBV30 and TRBJ1-4; D gene unclear. Trimming stripped 0 bases from V and 0 bases from J, with 11 bases between. The CDR3 has 16 amino acids. Germline V gene data show CDR1 as GTSNPN and CDR2 as SVGIG (reference sequence). CDR3 DNA: TGTGCCTGGAGTGTAGGAGGAAGTGCAACTAATGAAAAACTGTTTTTT. Its protein is CAWSVGGSATNEKLFF. The entire variable domain, with the rest obtained from reference TRBV30 and TRBJ1-4, is as follows: SQTIHQWPATLVQPVGSPLSLECTVEGTSNPNLYWYRQAAGRGLQLLFYSVGIGQISSEVPQNLSASRPQDRQFILSSKKLLLSDSGFYLCAWSVGGSATNEKLFFGSGTQLSVL.

A remark on this clone: Other DNA sequences in the sample encode the same CDR3. V usage is TRBV9 and J usage is TRBJ1-5; 7 bases match TRBD1. The CDR3 extends over 14 amino acids. Germline assignment: CDR1 SGDLS and CDR2 YYNGEE. V lost 0 bases and J lost 4; bases outside the gene matches: 1. The CDR3 loop reads CASSVGQGNQPQHF. The CDR3 nucleotides are TGTGCCAGCAGCGTAGGACAGGGAAATCAGCCCCAGCATTTT.

The V and J genes are TRBV4-2 and TRBJ2-3, with 8 bases fitting TRBD2. CDR3 length: 17 amino acids. J lost 4 bases, V lost 0 bases, and 9 bases had no gene match. CDR1 and CDR2 from the germline V gene are LGHNA and YNFKEQ. The CDR3 reads CASSQDIGGRRADTQYF. The DNA of the CDR3 is TGTGCCAGCAGCCAAGATATAGGCGGGAGGCGCGCAGATACGCAGTATTTT.

V is TRBV9 and J is TRBJ2-2, with D possibly being TRBD2 (6 bases). Germline CDR1 reads SGDLS; CDR2 reads YYNGEE. CDR3 length equals 14 residues. The V end lost 6 bases, the J end lost 3 bases, and 12 bases lay between the germline ends. The CDR3 DNA reads TGTGCCAGCAACCGGGACTCCTACACCGGGGAGCTGTTTTTT. Protein sequence: CASNRDSYTGELFF.

The rearrangement links TRBV7-2 to TRBJ2-2; 14 nucleotides line up with TRBD2. This CDR3 contains 18 residues. Unmatched junction bases numbered 9, after V lost 5 bases and J lost 4 bases. CDR1 and CDR2 (germline): SGHTA, FQGNSA. The DNA for the CDR3 is TGTGCCAGCAGCCTCGGGACTAGCGGGAGCCTGGTCACCGGGGAGCTGTTTTTT. This gives the protein CASSLGTSGSLVTGELFF. The entire variable domain, with the rest obtained from reference TRBV7-2 and TRBJ2-2, is as follows: GAGVSQSPSNKVTEKGKDVELRCDPISGHTALYWYRQSLGQGLEFLIYFQGNSAPDKSGLPSDRFSAERTGGSVSTLTIQRTQQEDSAVYLCASSLGTSGSLVTGELFFGEGSRLTVL.

V is TRBV19 and J is TRBJ2-1; TRBD2 agrees at 12 bases. Per the germline V gene, CDR1 is LNHDA and CDR2 is SQIVND (reference sequence). The CDR3 is made up of 20 amino acids. V lost 3 bases to trimming and J lost 0 bases; unmatched junction nucleotides: 12. CDR3: CASSMGTGLAGTSSYNEQFF. The CDR3 nucleotides read TGTGCCAGTAGTATGGGTACAGGACTAGCGGGAACAAGCTCCTACAATGAGCAGTTCTTC.

The chain uses TRBV4-1 and TRBJ2-6, with a weak D call TRBD2 (5 bases). Germline assignment: CDR1 MGHRA and CDR2 YSYEKL. The germline V and J ends were trimmed by 6 bases and 3 bases, with 15 bases remaining between them. This CDR3 region has 16 residues. The CDR3 here is CASRAGNYGGANVLTF. The CDR3 DNA is TGCGCCAGCAGGGCCGGGAACTACGGTGGGGCCAACGTCCTGACTTTC.

This clone was recorded once. The rearrangement links TRBV5-1 to TRBJ1-1; TRBD1 aligns across 8 bases. J gave up 1 base and V 4 bases, and 9 bases lay outside the gene matches. Germline values: CDR1 SGHRS, CDR2 YFSETQ. The CDR3 is 16 amino acids. The DNA of the CDR3 is TGCGCCAGCAGCAGAGGACAGGGATTGGGGAACACTGAAGCTTTCTTT. Amino acids: CASSRGQGLGNTEAFF.

This clone was detected only once. The V and J genes are TRBV28 and TRBJ1-1; D is possibly TRBD1 (6 bases). Germline CDR1 MDHEN, CDR2 SYDVKM. The CDR3 extends over 14 amino acids. The germline V and J ends were trimmed by 6 bases and 0 bases, with 11 bases remaining between them. CDR3 in amino acids: CASRSGTMNTEAFF. For the CDR3, the DNA is TGTGCCAGCAGGTCCGGGACAATGAACACTGAAGCTTTCTTT.

The rearrangement links TRBV5-1 to TRBJ2-1; TRBD2 aligns across 10 bases. This CDR3 contains 15 residues. The germline CDR1 and CDR2 sequences are SGHRS and YFSETQ. V shed 2 bases and J 7 bases; nucleotides not matched to a gene: 6. CDR3 amino acids: CASSLGLADLNEQFF. The CDR3 region has the DNA TGCGCCAGCAGCTTAGGACTAGCGGATTTGAATGAGCAGTTCTTC.

The table lists this clone with a few counts. The V gene is TRBV5-6, the J gene TRBJ2-1; tentative D call: TRBD2 (5 bases). Trimming cost V 4 bases and J 5 bases, with 19 bases left between them. This CDR3 is built from 16 residues. Germline-derived CDR1 and CDR2 are SGHDT and YYEEEE. The CDR3 bases are TGTGCCAGCAGCCCCGGCGGGTTGCACAAAGACAATGAGCAGTTCTTC. Its translation is CASSPGGLHKDNEQFF.

This chain connects TRBV27 to TRBJ2-7, with a possible D match to TRBD2 (5 bases). The CDR3 covers 13 residues. V was clipped by 6 bases and J by 2 bases, with 11 bases between them. The germline V gene has CDR1 MNHEY and CDR2 SMNVEV (reference sequence). CDR3 bases: TGTGCCAGCAGCGAAAGACTAACCTACGAGCAGTACTTC. Residues: CASSERLTYEQYF.

The rearrangement uses TRBV3-1 (or the pseudogene TRBV3-2) and TRBJ2-1; TRBD2 aligns across 9 bases. The CDR3 extends over 15 amino acids. CDR1 LGHDT and CDR2 YNNKEL come from the germline V gene (reference sequence). The trim removed 4 bases at V and 4 bases at J, leaving 5 bases unmatched. The DNA for the CDR3 is TGTGCCAGCAGCCCAATTAGCGGGAGTTACAATGAGCAGTTCTTC. Translating it yields CASSPISGSYNEQFF.

V usage is TRBV19 and J usage is TRBJ1-6; possible D gene TRBD1, 6 bases. Deletions cut 7 bases from V and 6 bases from J, with 13 bases between. Germline V lookup: CDR1 LNHDA, CDR2 SQIVND (reference sequence). CDR3 length: 14 residues. The DNA for the CDR3 is TGTGCCAGTAAACCAGGGGACCTTAATTCACCCCTCCACTTT. This codes for CASKPGDLNSPLHF. Filled out from reference TRBV19 and TRBJ1-6, the complete variable domain reads DGGITQSPKYLFRKEGQNVTLSCEQNLNHDAMYWYRQDPGQGLRLIYYSQIVNDFQKGDIAEGYSVSREKKESFPLTVTSAQKNPTAFYLCASKPGDLNSPLHFGNGTRLTVT.

V and J are TRBV12-5 and TRBJ2-5; TRBD1 matches at 10 bases. Looked up from germline, CDR1 is LGHNT and CDR2 is FRNRAP. CDR3 length: 15 residues. J lost 4 bases, V lost 3 bases, and 5 bases had no gene match. CDR3 in DNA: TGTGCTAGTGGTTTAGGGACAGGGGTGGGAGAGACCCAGTACTTC. As protein: CASGLGTGVGETQYF. The entire variable domain, with the rest obtained from reference TRBV12-5 and TRBJ2-5, is as follows: DARVTQTPRHKVTEMGQEVTMRCQPILGHNTVFWYRQTMMQGLELLAYFRNRAPLDDSGMPKDRFSAEMPDATLATLKIQPSEPRDSAVYFCASGLGTGVGETQYFGPGTRLLVL.

This rearrangement joins TRBV3-1 (or the pseudogene TRBV3-2) to TRBJ2-7, with 10 bases identical to TRBD2. From germline, CDR1 is LGHDT and CDR2 YNNKEL (reference sequence). V gave up 3 bases and J gave up 7 bases; unmatched junction bases: 6. The CDR3 length is 14 residues. The CDR3 protein is CASSHRLAGVEQYF. The CDR3 DNA is TGTGCCAGCAGCCACCGTCTAGCGGGAGTTGAGCAGTACTTC.